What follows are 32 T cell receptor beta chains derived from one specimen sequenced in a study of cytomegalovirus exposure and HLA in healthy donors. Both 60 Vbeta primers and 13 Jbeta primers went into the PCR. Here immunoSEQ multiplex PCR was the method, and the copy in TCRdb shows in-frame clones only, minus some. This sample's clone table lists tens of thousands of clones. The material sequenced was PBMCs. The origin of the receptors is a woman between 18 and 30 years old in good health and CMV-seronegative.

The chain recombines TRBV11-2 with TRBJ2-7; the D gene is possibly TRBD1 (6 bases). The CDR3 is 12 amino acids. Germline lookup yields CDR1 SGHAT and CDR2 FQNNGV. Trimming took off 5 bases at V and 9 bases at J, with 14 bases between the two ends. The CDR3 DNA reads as TGTGCCAGCAGCACCCTCACAGGGCCGCAGTACTTC. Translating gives CASSTLTGPQYF.

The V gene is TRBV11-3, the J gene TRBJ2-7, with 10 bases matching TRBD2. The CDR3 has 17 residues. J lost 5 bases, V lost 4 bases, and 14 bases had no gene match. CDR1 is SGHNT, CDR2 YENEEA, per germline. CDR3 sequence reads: CASSSLLGGLAGDEQYF. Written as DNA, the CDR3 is TGTGCCAGCAGCTCACTCTTGGGGGGGCTAGCGGGAGACGAGCAGTACTTC.

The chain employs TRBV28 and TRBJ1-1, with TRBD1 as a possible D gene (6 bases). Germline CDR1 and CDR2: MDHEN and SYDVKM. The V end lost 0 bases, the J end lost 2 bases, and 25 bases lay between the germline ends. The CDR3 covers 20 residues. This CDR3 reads CASSLWRLLLGQRKNTEAFF. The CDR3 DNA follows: TGTGCCAGCAGTTTATGGCGCTTGCTTCTCGGACAGAGGAAAAACACTGAAGCTTTCTTT.

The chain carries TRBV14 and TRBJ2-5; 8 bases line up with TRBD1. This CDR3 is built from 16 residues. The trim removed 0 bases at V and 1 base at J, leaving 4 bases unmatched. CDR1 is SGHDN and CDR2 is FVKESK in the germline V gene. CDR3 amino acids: CASSQDSTGAQETQYF. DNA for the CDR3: TGTGCCAGCAGCCAAGACTCGACAGGGGCCCAAGAGACCCAGTACTTC.

The CDR3 spells CASSQTVTGGITEAFF. As DNA, the CDR3 is TGTGCCAGCAGCCAGACCGTGACAGGGGGCATCACTGAAGCTTTCTTT. V usage is TRBV4-2 and J usage is TRBJ1-1; TRBD1 agrees at 10 bases. CDR3 length: 16 residues. Germline CDR1 is LGHNA and CDR2 is YNFKEQ. With 3 bases clipped from V and 4 bases from J, the junction kept 8 bases outside the gene matches.

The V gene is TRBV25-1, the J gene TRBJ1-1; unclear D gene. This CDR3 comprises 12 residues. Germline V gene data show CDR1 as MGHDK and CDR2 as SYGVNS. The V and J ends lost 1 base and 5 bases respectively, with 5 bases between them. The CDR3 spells CASSEFSTEAFF. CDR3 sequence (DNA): TGTGCCAGCAGTGAATTTTCAACTGAAGCTTTCTTT.

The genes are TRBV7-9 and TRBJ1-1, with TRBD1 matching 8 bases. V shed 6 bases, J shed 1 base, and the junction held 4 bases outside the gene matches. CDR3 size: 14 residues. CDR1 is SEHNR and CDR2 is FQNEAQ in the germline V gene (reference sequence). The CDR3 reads CASRFGQGNTEAFF. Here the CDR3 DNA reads TGTGCCAGCAGATTTGGACAGGGGAACACTGAAGCTTTCTTT.

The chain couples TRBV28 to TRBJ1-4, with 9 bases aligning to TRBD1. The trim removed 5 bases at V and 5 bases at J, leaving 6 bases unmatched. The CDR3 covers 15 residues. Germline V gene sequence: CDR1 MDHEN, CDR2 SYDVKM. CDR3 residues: CASSQDRGQNEKLFF. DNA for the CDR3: TGTGCCAGCAGTCAGGACAGGGGACAGAATGAAAAACTGTTTTTT.

CDR3 sequence reads: CASSPEQGASGNIQYF. The CDR3 DNA is TGTGCCAGCTCACCAGAACAGGGGGCTAGTGGAAACATTCAGTACTTC. The chain uses TRBV18 and TRBJ2-4; 9 bases fit TRBD1. Looked up from germline, CDR1 is KGHSH and CDR2 is LQKENI. This CDR3 contains 16 residues. Trimming took 2 bases from V and 6 from J; bases not matched to a gene: 8.

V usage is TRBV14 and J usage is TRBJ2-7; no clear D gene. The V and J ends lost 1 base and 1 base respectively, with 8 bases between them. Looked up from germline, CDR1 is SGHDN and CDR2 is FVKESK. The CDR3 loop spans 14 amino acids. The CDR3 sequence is CASSQGHGSYEQYF. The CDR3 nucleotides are TGTGCCAGCAGCCAAGGACACGGTTCCTACGAGCAGTACTTC.

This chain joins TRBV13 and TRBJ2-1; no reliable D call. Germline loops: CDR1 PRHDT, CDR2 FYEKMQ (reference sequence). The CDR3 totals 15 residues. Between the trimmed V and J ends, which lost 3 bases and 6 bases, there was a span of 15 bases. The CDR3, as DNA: TGTGCCAGCAGCTTCGCCGTAACTGATATCAATGAGCAGTTCTTC. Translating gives CASSFAVTDINEQFF.

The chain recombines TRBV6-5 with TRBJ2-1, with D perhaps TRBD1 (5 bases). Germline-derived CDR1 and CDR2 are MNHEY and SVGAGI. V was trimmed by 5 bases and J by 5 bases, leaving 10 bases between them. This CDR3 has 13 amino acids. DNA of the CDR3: TGTGCCAGCAGTCTCCAACAGGACAATGAGCAGTTCTTC. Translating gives CASSLQQDNEQFF.

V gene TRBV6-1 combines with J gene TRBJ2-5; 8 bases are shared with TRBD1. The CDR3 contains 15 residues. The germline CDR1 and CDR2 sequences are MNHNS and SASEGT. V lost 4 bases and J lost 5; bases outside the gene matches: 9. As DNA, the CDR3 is TGTGCCAGCAGTGTAAAATCAGGGGGCGCGGAGACCCAGTACTTC. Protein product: CASSVKSGGAETQYF.

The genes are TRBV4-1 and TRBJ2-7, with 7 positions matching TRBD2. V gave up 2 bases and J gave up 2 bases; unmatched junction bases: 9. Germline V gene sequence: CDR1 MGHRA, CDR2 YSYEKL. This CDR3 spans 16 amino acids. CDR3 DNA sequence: TGCGCCAGCAGCCAAACGTTAGCTAGCGGTGCCTACGAGCAGTACTTC. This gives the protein CASSQTLASGAYEQYF.

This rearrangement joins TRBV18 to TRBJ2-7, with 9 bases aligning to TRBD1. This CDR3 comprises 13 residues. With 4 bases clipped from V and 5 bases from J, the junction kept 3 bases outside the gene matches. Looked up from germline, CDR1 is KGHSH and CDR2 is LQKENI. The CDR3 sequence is CASSLGQGDEQYF. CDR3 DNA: TGTGCCAGCTCACTGGGACAGGGAGACGAGCAGTACTTC.

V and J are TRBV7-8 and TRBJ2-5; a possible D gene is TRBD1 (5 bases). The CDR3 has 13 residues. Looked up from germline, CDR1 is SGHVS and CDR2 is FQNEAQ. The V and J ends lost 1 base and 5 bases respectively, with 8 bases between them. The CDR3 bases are TGTGCCAGCAGCTTAGAGGGGCGGGAGACCCAGTACTTC. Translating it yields CASSLEGRETQYF.

DNA for the CDR3: TGTGCCAGCAGCATATCTTCCGGGGTGAACACTGAAGCTTTCTTT. Protein product: CASSISSGVNTEAFF. The chain has TRBV27 and TRBJ1-1, with D hard to call. With 6 bases removed from V and 0 bases from J, the gap between germline ends came to 14 bases. The CDR3 extends over 15 amino acids. Germline assignment: CDR1 MNHEY and CDR2 SMNVEV (reference sequence).

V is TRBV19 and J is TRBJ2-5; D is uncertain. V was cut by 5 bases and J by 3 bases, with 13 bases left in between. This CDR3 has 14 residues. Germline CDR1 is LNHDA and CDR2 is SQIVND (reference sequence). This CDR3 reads CASSVPDLKETQYF. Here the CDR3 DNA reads TGTGCCAGTAGTGTCCCAGACTTGAAAGAGACCCAGTACTTC.

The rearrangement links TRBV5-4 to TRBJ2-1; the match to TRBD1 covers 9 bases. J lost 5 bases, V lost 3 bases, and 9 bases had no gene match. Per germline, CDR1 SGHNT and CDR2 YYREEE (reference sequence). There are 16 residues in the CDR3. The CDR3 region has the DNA TGTGCCAGCAGCTATCCGGGGACAGGGTTGAACAATGAGCAGTTCTTC. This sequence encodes CASSYPGTGLNNEQFF.

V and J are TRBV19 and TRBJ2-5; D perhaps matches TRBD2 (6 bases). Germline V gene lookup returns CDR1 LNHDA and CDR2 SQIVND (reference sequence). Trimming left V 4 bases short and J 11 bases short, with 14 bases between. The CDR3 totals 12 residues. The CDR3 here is CASSTAPGEQYF. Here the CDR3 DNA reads TGTGCCAGTAGTACTGCCCCGGGGGAGCAGTACTTC.

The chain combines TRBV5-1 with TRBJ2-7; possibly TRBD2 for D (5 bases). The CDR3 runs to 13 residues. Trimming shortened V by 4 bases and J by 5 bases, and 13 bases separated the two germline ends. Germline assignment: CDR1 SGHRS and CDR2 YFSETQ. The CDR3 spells CASSPEMEDEQYF. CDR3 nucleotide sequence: TGCGCCAGCAGCCCCGAAATGGAGGACGAGCAGTACTTC. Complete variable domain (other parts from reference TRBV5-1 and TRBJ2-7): KAGVTQTPRYLIKTRGQQVTLSCSPISGHRSVSWYQQTPGQGLQFLFEYFSETQRNKGNFPGRFSGRQFSNSRSEMNVSTLELGDSALYLCASSPEMEDEQYFGPGTRLTVT.

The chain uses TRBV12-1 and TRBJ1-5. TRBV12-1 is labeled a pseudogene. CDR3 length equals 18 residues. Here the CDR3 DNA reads TGTGCCAGCAGCTTTGCCCGGGACTTTCGGGATGTGGGACAGCCCCAGCATTTT. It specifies CASSFARDFRDVGQPQHF.

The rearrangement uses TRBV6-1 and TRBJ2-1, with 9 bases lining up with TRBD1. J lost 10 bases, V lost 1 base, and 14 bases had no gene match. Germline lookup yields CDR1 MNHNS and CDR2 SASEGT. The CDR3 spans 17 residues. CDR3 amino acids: CASSEGGRDRAFVEQFF. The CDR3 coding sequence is TGTGCCAGCAGTGAAGGGGGGAGGGACAGGGCTTTCGTCGAGCAGTTCTTC.

CDR3 bases: TGTGCCAGCAGTTTAGACAGAACCTTTAGAAGTTCACCCCTCCACTTT. Its protein product is CASSLDRTFRSSPLHF. This chain joins TRBV6-5 and TRBJ1-6; tentatively, D is TRBD1 (5 bases). The CDR3 has 16 amino acids. Germline values: CDR1 MNHEY, CDR2 SVGAGI. Trimming removed 4 bases from V and 9 bases from J, with 19 bases in between.

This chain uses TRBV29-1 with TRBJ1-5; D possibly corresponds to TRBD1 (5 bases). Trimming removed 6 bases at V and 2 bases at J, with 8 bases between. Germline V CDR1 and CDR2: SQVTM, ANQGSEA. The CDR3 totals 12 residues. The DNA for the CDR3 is TGCAGCGTACAGGAAGGCAATCAGCCCCAGCATTTT. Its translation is CSVQEGNQPQHF.

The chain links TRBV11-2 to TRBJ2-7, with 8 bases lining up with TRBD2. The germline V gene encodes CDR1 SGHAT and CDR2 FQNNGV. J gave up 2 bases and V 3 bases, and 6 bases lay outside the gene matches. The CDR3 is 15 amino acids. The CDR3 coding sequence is TGTGCCAGCAGCTTGATAAGCGGGAGAACCTACGAGCAGTACTTC. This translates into CASSLISGRTYEQYF. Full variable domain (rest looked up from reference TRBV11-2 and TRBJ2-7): EAGVAQSPRYKIIEKRQSVAFWCNPISGHATLYWYQQILGQGPKLLIQFQNNGVVDDSQLPKDRFSAERLKGVDSTLKIQPAKLEDSAVYLCASSLISGRTYEQYFGPGTRLTVT.

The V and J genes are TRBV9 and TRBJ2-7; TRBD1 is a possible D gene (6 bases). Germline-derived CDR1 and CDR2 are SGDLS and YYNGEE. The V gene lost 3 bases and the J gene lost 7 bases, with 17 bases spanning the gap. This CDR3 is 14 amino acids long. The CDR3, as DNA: TGTGCCAGCAGCGCCACCCAAGGAACAGGGGAGCAGTACTTC. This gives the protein CASSATQGTGEQYF.

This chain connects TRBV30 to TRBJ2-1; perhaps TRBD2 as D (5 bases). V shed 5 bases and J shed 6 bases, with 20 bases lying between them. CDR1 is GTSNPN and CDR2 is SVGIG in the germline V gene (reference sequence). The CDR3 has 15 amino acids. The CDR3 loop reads CAWFLNKGVSNEQFF. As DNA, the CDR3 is TGTGCCTGGTTCCTTAATAAGGGAGTTAGCAATGAGCAGTTCTTC. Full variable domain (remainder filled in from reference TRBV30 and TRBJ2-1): SQTIHQWPATLVQPVGSPLSLECTVEGTSNPNLYWYRQAAGRGLQLLFYSVGIGQISSEVPQNLSASRPQDRQFILSSKKLLLSDSGFYLCAWFLNKGVSNEQFFGPGTRLTVL.

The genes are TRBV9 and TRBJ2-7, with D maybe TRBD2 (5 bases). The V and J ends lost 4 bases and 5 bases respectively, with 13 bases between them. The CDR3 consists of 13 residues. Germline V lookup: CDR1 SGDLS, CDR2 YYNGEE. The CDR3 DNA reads TGTGCCAGCAGCCTGGACTTAGCCCACGAGCAGTACTTC. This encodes CASSLDLAHEQYF.

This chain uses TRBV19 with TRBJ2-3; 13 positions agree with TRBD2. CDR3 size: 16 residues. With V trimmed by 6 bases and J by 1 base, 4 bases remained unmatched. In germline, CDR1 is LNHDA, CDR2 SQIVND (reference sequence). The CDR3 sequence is CASRGLAGWGTDTQYF. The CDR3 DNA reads TGTGCCAGTAGGGGACTAGCGGGATGGGGCACAGATACGCAGTATTTT.

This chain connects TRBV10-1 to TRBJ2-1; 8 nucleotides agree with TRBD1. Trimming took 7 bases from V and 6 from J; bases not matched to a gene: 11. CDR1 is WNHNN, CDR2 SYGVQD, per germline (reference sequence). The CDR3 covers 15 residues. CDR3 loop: CASKRDRRPSNEQFF. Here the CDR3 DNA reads TGCGCCAGCAAAAGGGACAGGAGACCTTCCAATGAGCAGTTCTTC.

In DNA, the CDR3 is TGTGCCAGCAGTAATAACTACTATGGCTACACCTTC. It codes for CASSNNYYGYTF. This chain connects TRBV6-1 to TRBJ1-2; D gene unclear. V was pared by 5 bases and J by 3 bases, with 7 bases between. Germline values: CDR1 MNHNS, CDR2 SASEGT. The CDR3 sequence is 12 residues long.